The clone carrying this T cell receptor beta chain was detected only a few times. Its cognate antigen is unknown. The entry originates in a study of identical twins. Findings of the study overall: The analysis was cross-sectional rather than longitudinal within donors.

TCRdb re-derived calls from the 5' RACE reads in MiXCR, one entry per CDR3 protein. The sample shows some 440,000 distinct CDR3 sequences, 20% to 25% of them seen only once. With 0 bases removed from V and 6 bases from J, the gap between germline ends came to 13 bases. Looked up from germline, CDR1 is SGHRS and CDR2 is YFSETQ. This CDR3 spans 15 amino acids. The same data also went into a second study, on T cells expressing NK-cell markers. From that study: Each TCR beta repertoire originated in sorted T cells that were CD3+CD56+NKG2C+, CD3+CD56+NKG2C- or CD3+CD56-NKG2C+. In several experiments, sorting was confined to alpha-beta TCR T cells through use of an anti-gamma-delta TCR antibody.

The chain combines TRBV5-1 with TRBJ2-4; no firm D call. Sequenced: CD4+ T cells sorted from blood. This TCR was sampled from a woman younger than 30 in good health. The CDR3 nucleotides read TGCGCCAGCAGCTTGGCCCTGCCCAGGAGAAACATTCAGTACTTC. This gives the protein CASSLALPRRNIQYF.